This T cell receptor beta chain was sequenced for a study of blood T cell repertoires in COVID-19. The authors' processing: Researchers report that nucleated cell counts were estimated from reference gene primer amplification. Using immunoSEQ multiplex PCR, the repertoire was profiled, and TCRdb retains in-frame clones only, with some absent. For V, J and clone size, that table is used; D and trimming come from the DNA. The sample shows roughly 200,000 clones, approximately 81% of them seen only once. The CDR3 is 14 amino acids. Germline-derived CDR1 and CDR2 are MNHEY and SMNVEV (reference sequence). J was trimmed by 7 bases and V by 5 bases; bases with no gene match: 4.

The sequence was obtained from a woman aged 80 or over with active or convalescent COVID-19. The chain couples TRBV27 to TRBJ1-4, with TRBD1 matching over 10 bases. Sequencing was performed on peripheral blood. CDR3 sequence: CASSRQGAVEKLFF. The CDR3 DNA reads TGTGCCAGCAGTCGACAGGGGGCGGTTGAAAAACTGTTTTTT. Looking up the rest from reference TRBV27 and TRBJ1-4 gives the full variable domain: EAQVTQNPRYLITVTGKKLTVTCSQNMNHEYMSWYRQDPGLGLRQIYYSMNVEVTDKGDVPEGYKVSRKEKRNFPLILESPSPNQTSLYFCASSRQGAVEKLFFGSGTQLSVL.